These 29 T cell receptor beta chains share one sample of origin, sequenced in a study of T-cell memory formation after mild COVID-19. TCRdb itself ran the 5' RACE reads through MiXCR, one entry per CDR3 protein. The sample lists some 250,000 distinct CDR3 sequences, 8% to 9.5% seen once, with 20% to 25% in the top ten. Source material: PBMCs or a T cell subset sorted from them (not recorded which). The source is a young man who had mild COVID-19 (a few samples of this study predate the infection). Cell type and time point are not known.

This clonotype showed up just a few times. The genes are TRBV19 and TRBJ2-7; TRBD1 might be the D (5 bases). CDR1 LNHDA and CDR2 SQIVND come from the germline V gene (reference sequence). The CDR3 contains 14 residues. Trimming shortened V by 7 bases and J by 0 bases, and 13 bases separated the two germline ends. CDR3 nucleotides: TGTGCCAGTACCTTGACAGCGAGCTCCTACGAGCAGTACTTC. Translated: CASTLTASSYEQYF. The variable domain in full, completed from reference TRBV19 and TRBJ2-7, reads DGGITQSPKYLFRKEGQNVTLSCEQNLNHDAMYWYRQDPGQGLRLIYYSQIVNDFQKGDIAEGYSVSREKKESFPLTVTSAQKNPTAFYLCASTLTASSYEQYFGPGTRLTVT.

V gene TRBV4-2 combines with J gene TRBJ1-5; unclear D gene. The CDR3 runs 14 residues. Germline assignment: CDR1 LGHNA and CDR2 YNFKEQ. The V end was cut by 1 base, the J end by 2 bases, with 6 bases between. The chain's CDR3 is CASSQAQGNQPQHF. Here the CDR3 DNA reads TGTGCCAGCAGCCAAGCCCAGGGCAATCAGCCCCAGCATTTT.

This clonotype was seen only a few times. V and J are TRBV11-2 and TRBJ1-1; 9 positions agree with TRBD1. The CDR3 spans 16 residues. Losses at the gene ends were 6 bases for V and 1 base for J; bases not matched to a gene: 9. Germline CDR1 SGHAT, CDR2 FQNNGV. CDR3 coding DNA: TGTGCCAGCAGGTCGGGGACAGGGAGGACGAACACTGAAGCTTTCTTT. Protein product: CASRSGTGRTNTEAFF.

The V and J genes are TRBV27 and TRBJ2-3, with 15 bases matching TRBD2. The CDR3 length is 19 residues. V shed 5 bases, J shed 1 base, and the junction held 10 bases outside the gene matches. Germline V gives CDR1 MNHEY, CDR2 SMNVEV (reference sequence). CDR3 loop: CASSPGLAGGLMGTDTQYF. In DNA, the CDR3 is TGTGCCAGCAGTCCGGGACTAGCGGGGGGATTGATGGGCACAGATACGCAGTATTTT.

The V gene is TRBV14, the J gene TRBJ2-7; TRBD1 is a possible D gene (6 bases). CDR3 length: 15 residues. V was cut by 1 base and J by 0 bases, with 10 bases left in between. The germline gives CDR1 SGHDN, CDR2 FVKESK. The CDR3 reads CASSQVRDTSYEQYF. CDR3 in DNA: TGTGCCAGCAGCCAAGTCCGGGACACCTCCTACGAGCAGTACTTC.

V gene TRBV5-1 combines with J gene TRBJ1-1, with D unresolved. V lost 0 bases and J 1 base, leaving 10 bases between the germline ends. The CDR3 is made up of 15 amino acids. CDR1 is SGHRS and CDR2 is YFSETQ in the germline V gene. CDR3 bases: TGCGCCAGCAGCTTGGTTCCACAGCCGAACACTGAAGCTTTCTTT. It yields the protein CASSLVPQPNTEAFF.

This clonotype was found many times. The J gene is TRBJ1-4, the V gene TRBV6-1, with D perhaps matching TRBD1 (6 bases). This CDR3 is 16 amino acids long. Germline-derived CDR1 and CDR2 are MNHNS and SASEGT. The germline V and J ends were trimmed by 5 bases and 1 base, with 14 bases remaining between them. The CDR3 nucleotides read TGTGCCAGCAGTCGCGAGACAGGAGGAACTAATGAAAAACTGTTTTTT. Its protein is CASSRETGGTNEKLFF.

The J gene is TRBJ2-7, the V gene TRBV5-1; D might be TRBD1 or TRBD2, each matching 5 bases. The V gene lost 2 bases and the J gene lost 0 bases, with 18 bases spanning the gap. The length of the CDR3 is 17 residues. The germline V gene encodes CDR1 SGHRS and CDR2 YFSETQ. In nucleotides, the CDR3 is TGCGCCAGCAGCTTCCTTAATCGGGACCTCCTCTCCTACGAGCAGTACTTC. Residues: CASSFLNRDLLSYEQYF. Full variable domain (outside the CDR3, taken from reference TRBV5-1 and TRBJ2-7): KAGVTQTPRYLIKTRGQQVTLSCSPISGHRSVSWYQQTPGQGLQFLFEYFSETQRNKGNFPGRFSGRQFSNSRSEMNVSTLELGDSALYLCASSFLNRDLLSYEQYFGPGTRLTVT.

This clonotype was counted ten times or more. The gene calls are TRBV19 and TRBJ1-2, with unresolved D. This CDR3 is 11 amino acids long. CDR1 and CDR2 (germline): LNHDA, SQIVND (reference sequence). The germline V and J ends were trimmed by 6 bases and 3 bases, with 5 bases remaining between them. The DNA for the CDR3 is TGTGCCAGTAGGCGGGACTATGGCTACACCTTC. Residues: CASRRDYGYTF.

Many counts were recorded for this clonotype. The rearrangement joins TRBV5-1 to TRBJ2-2; 8 nucleotides match TRBD1. J lost 0 bases, V lost 7 bases, and 5 bases had no gene match. CDR1 and CDR2 (germline): SGHRS, YFSETQ. The CDR3 sequence is 15 residues long. The CDR3 sequence: CASRRTGTNTGELFF. The CDR3 bases are TGCGCCAGCCGCCGGACAGGGACGAACACCGGGGAGCTGTTTTTT.

The chain uses TRBV7-2 and TRBJ2-2, with D possibly TRBD1 on 5 matching bases. This CDR3 comprises 15 residues. The germline V and J ends were trimmed by 3 bases and 7 bases, with 15 bases remaining between them. The germline V gene has CDR1 SGHTA and CDR2 FQGNSA. DNA for the CDR3: TGTGCCAGCAGCTTCTATAAGGGGAAGAGCGGGGAGCTGTTTTTT. Its protein is CASSFYKGKSGELFF.

V and J are TRBV20-1 and TRBJ2-7, with D possibly matching TRBD2 (6 bases). V shed 7 bases and J shed 1 base, with 11 bases lying between them. The CDR3 is made up of 12 amino acids. In germline, CDR1 is DFQATT, CDR2 SNEGSKA (reference sequence). The CDR3 sequence: CSVGSQSYEQYF. The CDR3 region has the DNA TGCAGTGTCGGGAGTCAGTCCTACGAGCAGTACTTC.

This clonotype was observed many times. V and J are TRBV4-2 and TRBJ2-3; D remains unclear. CDR3 length equals 17 residues. Germline CDR1 LGHNA, CDR2 YNFKEQ. The V end lost 0 bases, the J end lost 2 bases, and 15 bases lay between the germline ends. For the CDR3, the DNA is TGTGCCAGCAGCCAAGAGACCAGGAGCATTCCCACAGATACGCAGTATTTT. Translation: CASSQETRSIPTDTQYF.

This chain links TRBV12-3 or TRBV12-4 with TRBJ1-5, with TRBD1 matching 7 bases. The CDR3 totals 14 residues. J gave up 6 bases and V 5 bases, and 7 bases lay outside the gene matches. CDR3 sequence reads: CASSQQGFGQPQHF. The CDR3 bases are TGTGCCAGCAGTCAACAGGGGTTCGGTCAGCCCCAGCATTTT.

J is TRBJ2-2 and V is TRBV12-3 or TRBV12-4; 9 positions agree with TRBD1. J gave up 3 bases and V 6 bases, and 2 bases lay outside the gene matches. This CDR3 is 14 amino acids long. This chain's CDR3 is CASRDRGYTGELFF. In DNA form, the CDR3 reads TGTGCCAGCAGGGACAGGGGTTACACCGGGGAGCTGTTTTTT.

This clonotype was seen ten or more times. The chain is built from TRBV12-3 or TRBV12-4 and TRBJ2-5, with TRBD2 as a possible D gene (5 bases). The CDR3 contains 13 residues. V dropped 4 bases and J dropped 5 bases, with 11 bases sitting between them. The chain's CDR3 is CASSSADGETQYF. CDR3 nucleotides: TGTGCCAGCAGTTCAGCGGACGGTGAGACCCAGTACTTC.

The chain joins TRBV19 to TRBJ1-4, with 8 nucleotides matching TRBD1. Germline CDR1 LNHDA, CDR2 SQIVND (reference sequence). The CDR3 spans 15 residues. V was clipped by 6 bases and J by 8 bases; unmatched bases: 11. The CDR3 is CASSPGGAGGEKLFF. Written as DNA, the CDR3 is TGTGCCAGTAGCCCCGGCGGGGCAGGGGGCGAAAAACTGTTTTTT.

The chain is built from TRBV10-2 and TRBJ1-1, with a weak D call TRBD1 (6 bases). This CDR3 contains 17 residues. CDR1 is WSHSY, CDR2 SAAADI, per germline. Trimming cost V 2 bases and J 0 bases, with 16 bases left between them. The CDR3 DNA is TGCGCCAGCAGTGAGAGAGGACAGCCAACTCTGAACACTGAAGCTTTCTTT. Protein product: CASSERGQPTLNTEAFF.

This clonotype was detected only a few times. V usage is TRBV28 and J usage is TRBJ2-7, with a possible D match to TRBD1 (6 bases). Germline V gives CDR1 MDHEN, CDR2 SYDVKM. Trimming stripped 4 bases from V and 2 bases from J, with 18 bases between. The CDR3 sequence is 16 residues long. The chain's CDR3 is CASSSYRDGIAYEQYV. The CDR3 DNA reads TGTGCCAGCAGTTCTTACAGGGACGGAATTGCCTACGAGCAGTACGTC.

The table lists this clonotype with a few counts. The V call is TRBV7-2, the J call TRBJ1-2; 7 bases are a match to TRBD1. The CDR3 consists of 15 residues. Germline CDR1 is SGHTA and CDR2 is FQGNSA. J gave up 1 base and V 2 bases, and 4 bases lay outside the gene matches. CDR3 region: CASSLRGRINYGYTF. CDR3 nucleotide sequence: TGTGCCAGCAGCTTAAGGGGGCGGATTAACTATGGCTACACCTTC.

The gene calls are TRBV5-5 and TRBJ2-5; possible D gene TRBD2, 7 bases. Trimming removed 4 bases from V and 1 base from J, with 20 bases in between. Germline CDR1 SGHKS, CDR2 YYEKEE (reference sequence). CDR3 size: 17 residues. The CDR3 DNA follows: TGTGCCAGCAGCGCAGGTCGGGGCGGGGGCCTCCAAGAGACCCAGTACTTC. It encodes CASSAGRGGGLQETQYF.

This chain connects TRBV11-2 to TRBJ2-3; TRBD1 is a possible D gene (6 bases). Deletions cut 4 bases from V and 5 bases from J, with 10 bases between. The CDR3 consists of 13 residues. Germline V CDR1 and CDR2: SGHAT, FQNNGV. This CDR3 reads CASSWGLGDTQYF. The CDR3 DNA sequence: TGTGCCAGCAGCTGGGGGCTTGGAGATACGCAGTATTTT.

This clonotype appeared a few times. V gene TRBV5-6 combines with J gene TRBJ2-1, with 16 positions matching TRBD2. V shed 4 bases, J shed 3 bases, and the junction held 4 bases outside the gene matches. This CDR3 region has 17 residues. The germline CDR1 and CDR2 sequences are SGHDT and YYEEEE. CDR3 DNA: TGTGCCAGCAGCCTGGGACTAGCGGGGGGGGTCTACAATGAGCAGTTCTTC. Its translation is CASSLGLAGGVYNEQFF.

The chain recombines TRBV29-1 with TRBJ1-2; D gene uncertain. The length of the CDR3 is 15 residues. Trimming pared 0 bases from V and 5 bases from J, leaving 16 bases between. Germline V gene lookup returns CDR1 SQVTM and CDR2 ANQGSEA. The CDR3: CSVEDLITDGYGYTF. The CDR3 coding sequence is TGCAGCGTTGAAGATCTTATCACAGACGGTTATGGCTACACCTTC.

In this sample, this clonotype turned up a few times. The chain combines TRBV20-1 with TRBJ2-7; a possible D gene is TRBD2 (6 bases). Germline V gene data show CDR1 as DFQATT and CDR2 as SNEGSKA (reference sequence). The CDR3 is 14 amino acids. V was pared by 3 bases and J by 3 bases, with 15 bases between. The CDR3 nucleotides read TGCAGTGCTAGGAAACTAGCATCGGGCTACGAGCAGTACTTC. Its translation is CSARKLASGYEQYF.

This clonotype was counted ten times or more. The chain combines TRBV24-1 with TRBJ2-5, with 9 bases aligning to TRBD1. CDR1 and CDR2 from the germline V gene are KGHDR and SFDVKD. The J segment lost 4 bases and the V segment lost 6 bases, leaving 14 bases of the junction unmatched. The CDR3 has 17 amino acids. The CDR3 spells CATSPGTGSLRRETQYF. CDR3 bases: TGTGCCACCAGTCCCGGGACAGGGTCCCTGAGGAGAGAGACCCAGTACTTC.

This clonotype was found many times. The chain couples TRBV10-2 to TRBJ1-1; D uncertain. The CDR3 runs to 11 residues. Between the trimmed V and J ends, which lost 8 bases and 2 bases, there was a span of 6 bases. CDR1 is WSHSY and CDR2 is SAAADI in the germline V gene. In nucleotides, the CDR3 is TGCGCCAGCCTGCTTAACACTGAAGCTTTCTTT. Amino acid sequence: CASLLNTEAFF.

This clonotype appeared many times. The chain links TRBV5-6 to TRBJ2-3; the D is unclear. The V end lost 3 bases, the J end lost 6 bases, and 11 bases lay between the germline ends. This CDR3 is built from 13 residues. Germline V gene lookup returns CDR1 SGHDT and CDR2 YYEEEE. The CDR3 loop reads CASSSDSMDTQYF. CDR3 nucleotide sequence: TGTGCCAGCAGCTCGGATTCGATGGATACGCAGTATTTT.

The table lists this clonotype with a few counts. The chain joins TRBV10-3 to TRBJ2-5; TRBD2 might be the D (5 bases). The germline V and J ends were trimmed by 6 bases and 2 bases, with 13 bases remaining between them. Germline V CDR1 and CDR2: ENHRY, SYGVKD. This CDR3 has 14 residues. The CDR3 nucleotides are TGTGCCATCAGCCCGGGAACCAATCAAGAGACCCAGTACTTC. Translating gives CAISPGTNQETQYF.